What follows are 12 T cell receptor beta chains derived from one specimen sequenced in a study of Ad26.COV2.S vaccination and SARS-CoV-2 variants (dated by TCRdb to about 2021). Library prep was done by the immunoSEQ multiplex PCR assay. Here the immuneACCESS table is served through TCRdb, limited to in-frame sequences with V and J called. Missing clones are a known gap in these copies; in checked studies unresolved V genes cover under half, and the rest lacks a known reason. The sample table shows fewer than 400,000 clones, and roughly 90% are seen once. Around 5% of the sample rests with the top ten. Taken with the paper, the label for treatment or condition translates to: about 20 received Ad26.COV2.S at low or high dose, single or two shots; 5 received placebo; per-sample allocation not given. Repertoires of vaccine and placebo recipients were sequenced from samples collected on day 63 after the first injection.

The source material was peripheral blood, sampled in a trial of Ad26.COV2.S vaccine versus placebo. These receptors were obtained from a person aged 18-60 years who received the Ad26.COV2.S COVID-19 vaccine or a placebo.

This sequence joins TRBV18 and TRBJ2-1; tentative D call: TRBD2 (5 bases). Trimming took off 3 bases at V and 6 bases at J, with 12 bases between the two ends. The CDR3 contains 14 residues. Germline CDR1 is KGHSH and CDR2 is LQKENI. The CDR3 loop is CASSPLGVGNEQFF. The CDR3 region has the DNA TGTGCCAGCTCACCGTTGGGAGTTGGCAATGAGCAGTTCTTC.

CDR3 sequence: CASSQRTEGTEAFF. CDR3 coding DNA: TGTGCCAGCAGCCAAAGGACGGAGGGGACTGAAGCTTTCTTT. The V gene is TRBV13, the J gene TRBJ1-1; maybe TRBD1 (5 bases). Germline loops: CDR1 PRHDT, CDR2 FYEKMQ (reference sequence). Trimming left V 5 bases short and J 5 bases short, with 15 bases between. The CDR3 runs 14 residues.

This clone was picked up one time. The chain links TRBV30 to TRBJ1-1; no reliable D call. CDR3 length: 14 amino acids. The germline V gene has CDR1 GTSNPN and CDR2 SVGIG (reference sequence). V was cut by 6 bases and J by 4 bases, with 18 bases left in between. CDR3 loop: CACLIHSGGTEAFF. The CDR3 DNA reads TGTGCCTGTCTCATCCACAGCGGTGGCACTGAAGCTTTCTTT.

V is TRBV5-6 and J is TRBJ1-2; no definite D call. The CDR3 loop spans 13 amino acids. V lost 1 base and J lost 5, with 9 bases in between. Germline CDR1 and CDR2: SGHDT and YYEEEE. Here the CDR3 reads CASSLKGGYGYTF. The DNA of the CDR3 is TGTGCCAGCAGCTTGAAGGGAGGATATGGCTACACCTTC.

The chain carries TRBV30 and TRBJ2-1, with D tentatively TRBD2 (6 bases). Germline loops: CDR1 GTSNPN, CDR2 SVGIG (reference sequence). Deletions cut 1 base from V and 0 bases from J, with 10 bases between. The CDR3 covers 15 residues. The CDR3 here is CAWSALAHSYNEQFF. The CDR3 nucleotides are TGTGCCTGGAGTGCTCTAGCGCACTCCTACAATGAGCAGTTCTTC.

The gene calls are TRBV7-2 and TRBJ1-6; no clear D. CDR3 length: 17 amino acids. V gave up 2 bases and J gave up 0 bases, with 11 bases separating them. Germline CDR1 reads SGHTA; CDR2 reads FQGNSA. The CDR3 here is CASSLQPPSSYNSPLHF. In nucleotides, the CDR3 is TGTGCCAGCAGCTTACAACCGCCGAGCTCCTATAATTCACCCCTCCACTTT. Based on the CDR3 plus reference TRBV7-2 and TRBJ1-6, the full variable domain is GAGVSQSPSNKVTEKGKDVELRCDPISGHTALYWYRQSLGQGLEFLIYFQGNSAPDKSGLPSDRFSAERTGGSVSTLTIQRTQQEDSAVYLCASSLQPPSSYNSPLHFGNGTRLTVT.

V and J are TRBV4-2 and TRBJ1-6; D is uncertain. The germline CDR1 and CDR2 sequences are LGHNA and YNFKEQ. V lost 0 bases, J lost 9 bases, and 9 bases lay in between. The CDR3 loop spans 14 amino acids. As DNA, the CDR3 is TGTGCCAGCAGCCAAGATTGGGCGGGTTCACCCCTCCACTTT. Translating gives CASSQDWAGSPLHF.

The chain carries TRBV19 and TRBJ1-3, with D unclear. Trimming shortened V by 6 bases and J by 0 bases, and 3 bases separated the two germline ends. Germline assignment: CDR1 LNHDA and CDR2 SQIVND (reference sequence). The CDR3 spans 12 residues. The CDR3 region is CASRYSGNTIYF. In DNA, the CDR3 is TGTGCCAGTAGATACTCTGGAAACACCATATATTTT.

This sequence joins TRBV7-9 and TRBJ2-1, with D maybe TRBD1 (5 bases). V was trimmed by 5 bases and J by 0 bases, leaving 11 bases between them. Germline V lookup: CDR1 SEHNR, CDR2 FQNEAQ (reference sequence). The CDR3 extends over 15 amino acids. CDR3: CASSLTGASYNEQFF. CDR3 DNA: TGTGCCAGCAGCCTAACAGGAGCCTCCTACAATGAGCAGTTCTTC.

This clone was observed once. The chain carries TRBV30 and TRBJ2-1, with 16 bases that match TRBD2. CDR3 size: 15 residues. V dropped 3 bases and J dropped 9; count of bases not matched to a gene: 5. Looked up from germline, CDR1 is GTSNPN and CDR2 is SVGIG (reference sequence). CDR3 nucleotides: TGTGCCTGGAGGGGACTAGCGGGAGGGCCTGGTGAGCAGTTCTTC. Translation gives CAWRGLAGGPGEQFF.

The chain links TRBV9 to TRBJ2-1; maybe TRBD2 (6 bases). This CDR3 region has 15 residues. The V gene's germline CDR1 is SGDLS and CDR2 YYNGEE. Trimming left V 0 bases short and J 3 bases short, with 10 bases between. CDR3 bases: TGTGCCAGCAGCGTAGAGGCGGGGAACTACAATGAGCAGTTCTTC. The encoded protein is CASSVEAGNYNEQFF.

This chain joins TRBV10-3 and TRBJ2-5; D is uncertain. CDR1 is ENHRY and CDR2 is SYGVKD in the germline V gene. V lost 0 bases and J lost 4, with 6 bases in between. The length of the CDR3 is 13 residues. CDR3 residues: CAISESFAETQYF. The CDR3 bases are TGTGCCATCAGTGAGTCCTTCGCAGAGACCCAGTACTTC.